This passage covers 9 T cell receptor beta chains from one sample sequenced in a study of blood T cell repertoires in COVID-19. This table comes from immunoSEQ multiplex PCR, and its TCRdb copy is limited to in-frame clones, with some not included. The data show roughly 280,000 clones, with roughly 90% seen just once and about 11% held by the top ten. Sequenced input: peripheral blood. The receptors here all came from a woman in her twenties or thirties with COVID-19, enrolled during active disease.

This clone showed up just once. CDR3 protein: CASSYRGDEKLFF. The CDR3 DNA is TGTGCCAGCAGTTACAGGGGCGATGAAAAACTGTTTTTT. This chain uses TRBV6-5 with TRBJ1-4; the D gene is possibly TRBD1 (5 bases). CDR3 size: 13 residues. V was clipped by 2 bases and J by 6 bases, with 7 bases between them. Germline values: CDR1 MNHEY, CDR2 SVGAGI.

This sequence joins TRBV4-2 and TRBJ1-5; D might be TRBD1 (5 bases). Trimming removed 1 base at V and 11 bases at J, with 15 bases between. The length of the CDR3 is 14 residues. The germline gives CDR1 LGHNA, CDR2 YNFKEQ. CDR3 loop: CASSQGNRLQAQHF. In DNA, the CDR3 is TGTGCCAGCAGCCAAGGTAACCGGCTACAGGCCCAGCATTTT.

This clone was detected a few times. The chain has TRBV30 and TRBJ1-2; 7 positions agree with TRBD1. This CDR3 spans 13 amino acids. V dropped 0 bases and J dropped 8; count of bases not matched to a gene: 6. The V gene's germline CDR1 is GTSNPN and CDR2 SVGIG (reference sequence). CDR3 sequence: CAWSVQGISGYTF. The CDR3 DNA sequence: TGTGCCTGGAGTGTACAGGGGATTAGCGGCTACACCTTC. Supplemented by reference TRBV30 and TRBJ1-2, the full variable domain reads SQTIHQWPATLVQPVGSPLSLECTVEGTSNPNLYWYRQAAGRGLQLLFYSVGIGQISSEVPQNLSASRPQDRQFILSSKKLLLSDSGFYLCAWSVQGISGYTFGSGTRLTVV.

The chain employs TRBV4-1 and TRBJ1-1; unclear D gene. Trimming pared 0 bases from V and 9 bases from J, leaving 11 bases between. Germline-derived CDR1 and CDR2 are MGHRA and YSYEKL. The CDR3 is 13 amino acids. The CDR3 coding sequence is TGCGCCAGCAGCCAAGAACGGGGTGGGAAAGCTTTCTTT. Translated: CASSQERGGKAFF.

V gene TRBV19 combines with J gene TRBJ2-1, with a possible D match to TRBD1 (5 bases). Germline CDR1 reads LNHDA; CDR2 reads SQIVND (reference sequence). This CDR3 contains 13 residues. V gave up 3 bases and J gave up 3 bases, with 6 bases separating them. CDR3 in amino acids: CASSMTVYNEQFF. The CDR3 DNA sequence: TGTGCCAGTAGTATGACAGTCTACAATGAGCAGTTCTTC.

V is TRBV9 and J is TRBJ1-3; 9 bases line up with TRBD1. CDR1 and CDR2 from the germline V gene are SGDLS and YYNGEE. The CDR3 sequence is 21 residues long. The J segment lost 0 bases and the V segment lost 4 bases, leaving 20 bases of the junction unmatched. CDR3 amino acids: CASSNGYSVPGQGSSGNTIYF. CDR3 bases: TGTGCCAGCAGCAACGGATACAGCGTCCCGGGACAGGGAAGCTCTGGAAACACCATATATTTT.

The genes are TRBV7-9 and TRBJ2-5; tentative D call: TRBD2 (6 bases). Germline loops: CDR1 SEHNR, CDR2 FQNEAQ (reference sequence). Between the trimmed V and J ends, which lost 0 bases and 4 bases, there was a span of 12 bases. This CDR3 is built from 15 residues. This CDR3 reads CASSLAGEERETQYF. CDR3 in DNA: TGTGCCAGCAGCTTAGCGGGGGAGGAGAGAGAGACCCAGTACTTC.

The chain employs TRBV12-3 or TRBV12-4 and TRBJ2-1; D is perhaps TRBD2 (5 bases). V gave up 3 bases and J gave up 7 bases, with 7 bases separating them. This CDR3 has 12 residues. The CDR3 coding sequence is TGTGCCAGCAGTTTGGGGAGTAATGAGCAGTTCTTC. Encoded protein: CASSLGSNEQFF.

The CDR3 loop is CASSYLASADTQYF. CDR3 nucleotides: TGTGCCAGCAGTTATTTAGCCTCCGCAGATACGCAGTATTTT. The chain is built from TRBV6-2 or TRBV6-3 and TRBJ2-3; D is ambiguous. Germline lookup yields CDR1 MNHEY and CDR2 SVGEGT. Trimming removed 3 bases from V and 4 bases from J, with 11 bases in between. The CDR3 covers 14 residues.